This T cell receptor beta chain was recorded in a study of T cell repertoires in cytomegalovirus infection. Notes on the study in general: Summed public TCR beta family frequency identified CMV carriers bearing the relevant HLA. Across the ex vivo response, the dominant clonotypes were HLA-C-restricted CMV-specific TCR beta clonotypes.

TCRdb reprocessed the reads with MiXCR, giving one entry per CDR3 protein. The table includes hundreds of thousands of distinct CDR3 sequences, approximately 10% detected once. This clonotype has a count of ten or more. What it binds is unknown. V was trimmed by 5 bases and J by 10 bases, leaving 20 bases between them. The germline CDR1 and CDR2 sequences are SGHAT and FQNNGV. The CDR3 contains 14 residues. The sample consisted of PBMCs. This sequence was found in a human donor in good health (CMV status not recorded). Some clones in this sample may be carry-over from other donors' samples. The rearrangement links TRBV11-2 to TRBJ1-1; D not resolved. The CDR3 loop is CASSTKTNFKGAFF. The DNA of the CDR3 is TGTGCCAGCAGCACCAAGACCAACTTCAAGGGAGCTTTCTTT.